This T cell receptor beta chain was retrieved from a study of blood T cell repertoires in COVID-19. At the level of the study: The samples span acute and convalescent COVID-19 from the United States, Italy and Spain. In each case, the material was cDNA or gDNA derived from T cells, B-cell-depleted T cells, or PBMCs.

Trimming took off 2 bases at V and 0 bases at J, with 7 bases between the two ends. This CDR3 has 14 residues. The germline gives CDR1 MNHEY, CDR2 SVGAGI. As for this clone: The sample contains more than one DNA sequence encoding this CDR3.

In the source study's methods: Amplified reference gene primers provided the basis for estimating nucleated cell counts. The method was immunoSEQ multiplex PCR; TCRdb's version includes in-frame clones alone and lacks a portion of them. That table is the source of V, J and clone size, and D and trimming were worked out from the DNA. The sample holds approximately 160,000 clones, roughly nine tenths seen once. The chain combines TRBV6-5 with TRBJ1-1; possible D gene TRBD1, 6 bases. Sequencing was done on a sample of peripheral blood. The TCR comes from a woman in her 70s with acute or convalescent COVID-19. As DNA, the CDR3 is TGTGCCAGCAGTTACAGGGGGATGAACACTGAAGCTTTCTTT. Residues: CASSYRGMNTEAFF.